Below are 19 T cell receptor beta chains sequenced from a single sample in a study of CD8+CD57+ T cells in acquired aplastic anemia. CDR3 and TCR beta VDJ profiling relied on genomic DNA as the template. TCRdb ran MiXCR on the reads and lists one entry per CDR3 protein. The sample has about 200,000 distinct CDR3 sequences, roughly 50% seen once. Patients who underwent sequencing had shown CD8+CD57+ cell expansion by flow cytometry. Specimen: sorted CD4+, CD8+, or CD8+CD57+ T cells (not recorded which) from PBMCs. The receptors were gathered from a human donor with aplastic anemia.

Concerning this clonotype: A much larger clonotype is one base distant, so this may be a read error. Given the absence of the conserved phenylalanine or tryptophan at the CDR3 end, a read error is likely. This rearrangement joins TRBV6-1 to TRBJ1-1, with 9 nucleotides matching TRBD1. The CDR3 loop spans 14 amino acids. Unmatched junction bases numbered 8, after V lost 5 bases and J lost 7 bases. CDR1 and CDR2 from the germline V gene are MNHNS and SASEGT. The CDR3 reads CASSPVGQGHEAFS. The CDR3 DNA is TGTGCCAGCAGTCCAGTGGGACAGGGCCATGAAGCTTTCTCT.

The CDR3 DNA is TGCGCCAGCAGTCCCCGGACAGGGGGTAAGACCCAGTACTTC. Translation: CASSPRTGGKTQYF. The V call is TRBV10-2, the J call TRBJ2-5; 10 bases agree with TRBD1. CDR1 WSHSY and CDR2 SAAADI come from the germline V gene. With V trimmed by 5 bases and J by 6 bases, 6 bases remained unmatched. The CDR3 totals 14 residues.

This clonotype was seen at least ten times. V and J are TRBV5-8 and TRBJ2-3; D is unresolved. V lost 0 bases and J 2 bases, leaving 10 bases between the germline ends. The CDR3 loop spans 15 amino acids. In germline, CDR1 is SGHTS, CDR2 YDEGEE. Written as DNA, the CDR3 is TGTGCCAGCAGCTTGGAATCGAACCCCACAGATACGCAGTATTTT. It is translated as CASSLESNPTDTQYF. Supplemented by reference TRBV5-8 and TRBJ2-3, the full variable domain reads EAGVTQSPTHLIKTRGQQATLRCSPISGHTSVYWYQQALGLGLQFLLWYDEGEERNRGNFPPRFSGRQFPNYSSELNVNALELEDSALYLCASSLESNPTDTQYFGPGTRLTVL.

This clonotype was picked up a small number of times. This chain joins TRBV2 and TRBJ1-3; TRBD1 might be the D (5 bases). The length of the CDR3 is 14 residues. Germline V gene lookup returns CDR1 SNHLY and CDR2 FYNNEI. Trimming pared 8 bases from V and 2 bases from J, leaving 13 bases between. This chain's CDR3 is CASLFGTAGNTIYF. The CDR3 DNA is TGTGCCAGCTTGTTTGGGACGGCTGGAAACACCATATATTTT. The full variable domain, with the rest looked up from reference TRBV2 and TRBJ1-3, is EPEVTQTPSHQVTQMGQEVILRCVPISNHLYFYWYRQILGQKVEFLVSFYNNEISEKSEIFDDQFSVERPDGSNFTLKIRSTKLEDSAMYFCASLFGTAGNTIYFGEGSWLTVV.

On this clonotype: One base away lies a much larger clone, so this may be a sequencing read error. The CDR3 sequence: CASRYQGASTDTQYF. The CDR3 bases are TGTGCCAGCAGGTACCAGGGGGCGAGCACAGATACGCAGTATTTT. This sequence joins TRBV6-6 and TRBJ2-3, with 8 bases identical to TRBD1. Trimming removed 6 bases from V and 0 bases from J; junction bases left unmatched: 5. CDR1 is MNHNY and CDR2 is SVGAGI in the germline V gene (reference sequence). The CDR3 covers 15 residues.

This clonotype occurred many times. This chain connects TRBV2 to TRBJ2-1; D is possibly TRBD1 or TRBD2 (5 bases each). Trimming cost V 3 bases and J 6 bases, with 9 bases left between them. CDR1 SNHLY and CDR2 FYNNEI come from the germline V gene. The CDR3 has 13 residues. The CDR3 loop is CASSEGPSNEQFF. The CDR3 bases are TGTGCCAGCAGTGAGGGACCGAGCAATGAGCAGTTCTTC.

Many counts were recorded for this clonotype. V gene TRBV12-3 or TRBV12-4 combines with J gene TRBJ1-2; 8 bases fit TRBD1. The CDR3 contains 13 residues. Unmatched junction bases numbered 4, after V lost 3 bases and J lost 7 bases. The CDR3 nucleotides are TGTGCCAGCAGTTTGCAGGGGGCGGTTGGCTACACCTTC. It specifies CASSLQGAVGYTF.

The chain joins TRBV7-9 to TRBJ1-1, with D possibly TRBD1 on 5 matching bases. Trimming stripped 0 bases from V and 7 bases from J, with 6 bases between. The CDR3 extends over 12 amino acids. The germline gives CDR1 SEHNR, CDR2 FQNEAQ (reference sequence). Written as DNA, the CDR3 is TGTGCCAGCAGCTTAGCGACAGTTGAAGCTTTCTTT. Translating gives CASSLATVEAFF.

This clonotype occurred many times. The rearrangement uses TRBV28 and TRBJ2-7; D ambiguous. This CDR3 comprises 12 residues. The germline CDR1 and CDR2 sequences are MDHEN and SYDVKM. V lost 6 bases and J lost 2, with 8 bases in between. CDR3 nucleotides: TGTGCCAGCAGACCCGGAACCTACGAGCAGTACTTC. Encoded protein: CASRPGTYEQYF. The full variable domain, rest sourced from reference TRBV28 and TRBJ2-7, is DVKVTQSSRYLVKRTGEKVFLECVQDMDHENMFWYRQDPGLGLRLIYFSYDVKMKEKGDIPEGYSVSREKKERFSLILESASTNQTSMYLCASRPGTYEQYFGPGTRLTVT.

This clonotype was counted many times. This chain links TRBV7-9 with TRBJ1-1; possible D gene TRBD1, 5 bases. Germline CDR1 reads SEHNR; CDR2 reads FQNEAQ (reference sequence). There are 14 residues in the CDR3. V was clipped by 5 bases and J by 11 bases, with 21 bases between them. DNA of the CDR3: TGTGCCAGCAGCCCCCGGGGGTTACCGACCTCCGCTTTCTTT. Amino acid sequence: CASSPRGLPTSAFF.

This clonotype was detected many times. J is TRBJ2-1 and V is TRBV11-2; D remains ambiguous. Germline lookup yields CDR1 SGHAT and CDR2 FQNNGV. V was cut by 1 base and J by 2 bases, with 9 bases left in between. CDR3 length: 15 residues. The DNA of the CDR3 is TGTGCCAGCAGCTTAGGTAGGGTACCCTACAATGAGCAGTTCTTC. Its protein product is CASSLGRVPYNEQFF.

The CDR3 reads CATSRGRSLGGEQYF. The CDR3 coding sequence is TGTGCCACCAGCAGAGGTCGCTCACTAGGGGGGGAGCAGTACTTC. This chain joins TRBV15 and TRBJ2-7; the D call may be TRBD1 or TRBD2 (6 bases each). Germline CDR1 LNHNV, CDR2 YYDKDF (reference sequence). The germline V and J ends were trimmed by 1 base and 7 bases, with 17 bases remaining between them. The CDR3 length is 15 residues.

The chain joins TRBV20-1 to TRBJ2-7, with TRBD1 as a possible D gene (5 bases). The CDR3 has 13 residues. The germline gives CDR1 DFQATT, CDR2 SNEGSKA (reference sequence). Trimming pared 1 base from V and 3 bases from J, leaving 10 bases between. The CDR3 sequence is CSARVPGNYEQYF. Here the CDR3 DNA reads TGCAGTGCTAGAGTCCCAGGGAACTACGAGCAGTACTTC.

This clonotype was observed at least ten times. This sequence joins TRBV5-5 and TRBJ2-7; TRBD1 matches at 7 bases. This CDR3 spans 17 amino acids. V shed 0 bases and J 1 base; nucleotides not matched to a gene: 10. Germline V CDR1 and CDR2: SGHKS, YYEKEE (reference sequence). The CDR3 region is CASSLALTRQGSYEQYF. As DNA, the CDR3 is TGTGCCAGCAGCTTGGCCCTGACGAGACAGGGTTCCTACGAGCAGTACTTC.

The chain joins TRBV19 to TRBJ2-3, with TRBD1 identical over 7 bases. The CDR3 is 15 residues long. The V gene's germline CDR1 is LNHDA and CDR2 SQIVND (reference sequence). V was clipped by 8 bases and J by 1 base; unmatched bases: 9. Here the CDR3 reads CASCEQGYGTDTQYF. The CDR3 bases are TGTGCCAGTTGCGAACAGGGGTACGGCACAGATACGCAGTATTTT. Full variable domain (remainder filled in from reference TRBV19 and TRBJ2-3): DGGITQSPKYLFRKEGQNVTLSCEQNLNHDAMYWYRQDPGQGLRLIYYSQIVNDFQKGDIAEGYSVSREKKESFPLTVTSAQKNPTAFYLCASCEQGYGTDTQYFGPGTRLTVL.

The chain joins TRBV24-1 to TRBJ1-2; 11 bases line up with TRBD1. CDR1 is KGHDR and CDR2 is SFDVKD in the germline V gene. With V trimmed by 4 bases and J by 4 bases, 1 base remained unmatched. The CDR3 covers 14 residues. The CDR3 sequence is CATSEGTGGYGYTF. CDR3 in DNA: TGTGCCACCAGTGAGGGGACAGGGGGCTATGGCTACACCTTC.

This chain connects TRBV7-3 to TRBJ1-1; D is unclear. The CDR3 loop spans 15 amino acids. From germline, CDR1 is SGHTA and CDR2 FQGTGA. CDR3 sequence: CASGIPGSTGTEAFF. The CDR3 region has the DNA TGTGCTAGTGGTATACCCGGGTCGACGGGGACTGAAGCTTTCTTT.

This clonotype was recorded only once. V is TRBV7-6 and J is TRBJ2-7, with TRBD2 as a possible D gene (5 bases). V lost 8 bases and J lost 2, with 13 bases in between. CDR3 length equals 13 residues. Germline CDR1 reads SGHVS; CDR2 reads FNYEAQ. The CDR3 here is CASATSQTYEQYF. The CDR3 DNA sequence: TGTGCCAGCGCCACTAGTCAAACCTACGAGCAGTACTTC.

In its sample, this clonotype was seen many times. This sequence joins TRBV19 and TRBJ1-4, with D unclear. Germline values: CDR1 LNHDA, CDR2 SQIVND (reference sequence). V gave up 3 bases and J gave up 6 bases, with 11 bases separating them. The CDR3 totals 14 residues. The CDR3, as DNA: TGTGCCAGTAGTATCAACGGCAAACATGAAAAACTGTTTTTT. Protein: CASSINGKHEKLFF.